Listed below are T cell receptor beta chains from one sample, sequenced in a study of T cells in Graves' hyperthyroidism and ophthalmopathy. MiXCR was run by TCRdb on the multiplex PCR reads, yielding one entry per CDR3 protein. The table includes 400,000 to 600,000 distinct CDR3 sequences, around 20% detected once. The sequencing sample was made of blood. The receptor source for this set is a man aged 18 to 30 with Graves' hyperthyroidism. The CDR3 runs from the conserved cysteine through the conserved F or W. D genes are given only for firm matches. The listing skips clone size in some rows; elsewhere it reads once, few, many or a size class.

>many|-|TRBV6-5|TRBJ2-7
CASSYGLGGSSYEQYF
TGTGCCAGCAGTTACGGCCTGGGGGGAAGCTCCTACGAGCAGTACTTC
>-|-|TRBV29-1|TRBJ2-2
CSVLEQTGELFF
TGCAGCGTACTGGAGCAAACCGGGGAGCTGTTTTTT
>many|TRBD1|TRBV24-1|TRBJ1-2
CATGQGNGYTF
TGTGCCACCGGACAGGGTAATGGCTACACCTTC
>many|-|TRBV28|TRBJ2-7
CASTNSGTLSYEQYF
TGTGCCAGCACCAACTCCGGGACACTATCCTACGAGCAGTACTTC
>many|TRBD1|TRBV6-4|TRBJ2-7
CASSPSLGWDRGDEQYF
TGTGCCAGCAGTCCATCCCTCGGGTGGGACAGGGGTGACGAGCAGTACTTC
>-|-|TRBV6-5|TRBJ2-3
CASSYSAGPDTQYF
TGTGCCAGCAGTTACTCGGCTGGGCCAGATACGCAGTATTTT
>-|-|TRBV19|TRBJ2-7
CATQSGTSYEQYF
TGTGCCACCCAGTCCGGGACCTCCTACGAGCAGTACTTC
>few|TRBD1|TRBV28|TRBJ2-5
CASSRGTGVGSYGETQYF
TGTGCCAGCAGTCGGGGCACAGGGGTGGGTTCATATGGAGAGACCCAGTACTTC
>many|-|TRBV18|TRBJ1-1
CASSTEGQNTEAFF
TGTGCCAGCTCAACAGAAGGGCAGAACACTGAAGCTTTCTTT
>many|TRBD1|TRBV25-1|TRBJ1-1
CASGNSGTANTEAFF
TGTGCCAGCGGAAACTCCGGGACAGCGAACACTGAAGCTTTCTTT
>many|-|TRBV3-1|TRBJ1-1
CASSQAPNTEAFF
TGTGCCAGCAGCCAAGCTCCCAACACTGAAGCTTTCTTT
>-|TRBD1|TRBV11-2|TRBJ2-7
CASSSRAGTGFGEQYF
TGTGCCAGCAGCTCGAGGGCAGGGACAGGGTTTGGGGAGCAGTACTTC
>many|TRBD1|TRBV19|TRBJ1-5
CASRTQGATQPQHF
TGTGCCAGTCGAACCCAGGGGGCCACTCAGCCCCAGCATTTT
>-|-|TRBV4-1|TRBJ1-2
CASSQVAASYGYTF
TGCGCCAGCAGCCAAGTTGCGGCCTCCTATGGCTACACCTTC
>many|-|TRBV11-2|TRBJ1-3
CASSLVGGRSGNTIYF
TGTGCCAGCAGCTTAGTCGGGGGCCGCTCTGGAAACACCATATATTTT
>-|-|TRBV20-1|TRBJ2-7
CSARDPYEGYEQYF
TGCAGTGCTAGAGATCCCTATGAGGGCTACGAGCAGTACTTC
>few|-|TRBV6-1|TRBJ2-2
CASSEAGPGWTGELFF
TGTGCCAGCAGTGAAGCGGGCCCAGGGTGGACCGGGGAGCTGTTTTTT
>few|-|TRBV3-1|TRBJ1-1
CASSPGTLGAFF
TGTGCCAGCAGCCCCGGGACGCTGGGGGCTTTCTTT
>many|-|TRBV30|TRBJ2-2
CAWSNSNTGELFF
TGTGCCTGGAGTAACTCGAACACCGGGGAGCTGTTTTTT
>many|-|TRBV12-3/TRBV12-4|TRBJ1-5
CANHSKGGFHQPQHF
TGTGCCAACCACTCGAAAGGGGGGTTTCATCAGCCCCAGCATTTT
>-|-|TRBV6-2/TRBV6-3|TRBJ1-5
CASSYSAGWQPQHF
TGTGCCAGCAGTTACTCGGCAGGGTGGCAGCCCCAGCATTTT
>many|-|TRBV11-2|TRBJ2-7
CASSLWVHEQYF
TGTGCCAGCAGCTTGTGGGTCCACGAGCAGTACTTC
>many|TRBD1|TRBV29-1|TRBJ2-5
CSVKGQTETQYF
TGCAGCGTTAAGGGACAGACAGAGACCCAGTACTTC
>many|-|TRBV19|TRBJ2-2
CASNRRSGELFF
TGTGCCAGTAATCGGCGGAGCGGGGAGCTGTTTTTT
>many|-|TRBV19|TRBJ1-6
CASGYGQGYSPLHF
TGTGCCAGTGGATATGGGCAGGGGTACTCACCCCTCCACTTT